A selection of T cell receptor beta chains follows, all from one sample in a study of blood T cell repertoires in COVID-19. The assay was immunoSEQ multiplex PCR, and TCRdb's table has in-frame clones only and misses some. The sample consists of about 170,000 clones, about 86% of them appearing once. Sequencing used peripheral blood. The source of these receptors is a woman between 55 and 75 years old with COVID-19, enrolled during active disease. Both conserved end residues are part of each CDR3.

v_gene,j_gene,CDR3aa
TRBV6-5,TRBJ2-7,CASSYGRQEQYF
TRBV7-9,TRBJ2-7,CASSPRQALDEQYF
TRBV10-3,TRBJ1-2,CAISVLGVDYGYTF
TRBV11-2,TRBJ1-2,CASSSSMTSYGYTF
TRBV12-1,TRBJ2-7,CASSRPRPGQGPYEQYF
TRBV2,TRBJ1-2,CASSSRGQVNYGYTF
TRBV5-4,TRBJ2-7,CASSLFGGRDFFEQYF
TRBV27,TRBJ1-2,CASRGLYGYTF
TRBV28,TRBJ1-4,CASSFLGTANNEKLFF
TRBV28,TRBJ2-5,CASSLLRGLFQETQYF
TRBV19,TRBJ2-2,CASSIPRGANTGELFF
TRBV7-2,TRBJ1-4,CASSSTGGVEKLFF
TRBV5-8,TRBJ2-5,CASSARQGMETQYF
TRBV7-2,TRBJ2-7,CASSYDRHISYEQYF
TRBV7-3,TRBJ1-2,CASSPQGRPSYGYTF
TRBV12-5,TRBJ1-5,CASGSNRGGQPQHF
TRBV27,TRBJ2-1,CASRFGTSALVLNNEQFF
TRBV11-3,TRBJ2-1,CASSPGTSGRVGEQFF
TRBV6-1,TRBJ2-7,CASSERGLGQGASEQYF
TRBV7-9,TRBJ2-7,CASSASGRDSSYEQYF
TRBV7-2,TRBJ2-7,CASSPAVPLGQYF
TRBV7-2,TRBJ2-7,CASSFNYEQYF
TRBV6-5,TRBJ1-2,CASSYITGDNYGYTF
TRBV27,TRBJ2-1,CASSLPLAGTNEQFF
TRBV5-6,TRBJ1-3,CASSPALGGPGNTIYF
TRBV2,TRBJ2-7,CASSGQGFEQYF
TRBV7-9,TRBJ1-2,CASSFHRENYGYTF
TRBV27,TRBJ1-3,CASSLSANRNTIYF
TRBV5-6,TRBJ1-2,CASSLEGRGRSYTF
TRBV7-9,TRBJ1-2,CASRLPDRGGSYGYTF
TRBV6-5,TRBJ2-1,CASRYREVGFYNEQFF
TRBV24-1,TRBJ2-2,CATSDWGTPNTGELFF
TRBV2,TRBJ1-1,CASSRVTGLEAFF
TRBV4-2,TRBJ2-1,CASSQASGGGTPSYNEQFF
TRBV28,TRBJ1-6,CASSLEQSPLHF
TRBV28,TRBJ2-2,CATRRGTNTGELFF
TRBV30,TRBJ1-1,CAWIPGSPRAFF
TRBV12-3/TRBV12-4,TRBJ1-2,CASSSQTYGYTF
TRBV7-8,TRBJ2-1,CASTPWEADNEQFF
TRBV27,TRBJ2-7,CASSLRAGGRYEQYF
TRBV7-2,TRBJ2-7,CASSSLQGIYEQYF
TRBV7-2,TRBJ2-3,CASSLGLAGGTTPPDTQYF
TRBV5-1,TRBJ2-5,CASSLVAGESETQYF
TRBV19,TRBJ1-3,CASIPRGLVNTIYF
TRBV6-5,TRBJ2-1,CASSYLGQGPFNEQFF
TRBV27,TRBJ2-7,CASSLIGRGNEQYF
TRBV10-1,TRBJ2-2,CASPPPGREPRDTGELFF
TRBV28,TRBJ2-7,CASSTIMAEQYF
TRBV19,TRBJ1-1,CASSIVGAGQGATEAFF
TRBV4-1,TRBJ1-3,CASSHPGGGNTIYF
TRBV10-3,TRBJ2-5,CAISDGVSGETQYF
TRBV3-1/TRBV3-2,TRBJ1-2,CASSRAGQAYGYTF
TRBV21-1,TRBJ1-5,CASSNGAQGNQPQHF
TRBV6-2/TRBV6-3,TRBJ2-7,CASSRPRTVLITYEQYF